The rows below give T cell receptor beta chains drawn from one sample of a study of OX40 agonist ivuxolimab in advanced cancers. Libraries were prepared by immunoSEQ multiplex PCR; TCRdb keeps only in-frame clonotypes and omits some of them. There are 37,000 or so clones in the sample; about 85% occur only once, and roughly 2.6% lies in the top ten. Sequenced material: CD4+ or CD8+ T cells sorted from blood, taken in a trial of the OX40 agonist ivuxolimab. The receptors stem from an adult with an advanced solid tumor such as melanoma, head and neck, liver or kidney cancer. Each CDR3 is given with its conserved first and last residue. Fields, in order: D gene, J gene, clone size, V gene, CDR3 protein, CDR3 DNA. The D gene is left open where the match is weak. Size is stated for part of the rows, as once, few or many counts, or as a class when the clone is expanded.

NA | TRBJ2-7 | NA | TRBV12-1 | CASSFWIEGACYEQYF | TGTGCCAGCAGCTTTTGGATAGAGGGGGCTTGTTACGAGCAGTACTTC
NA | TRBJ2-6 | once | TRBV1 | CTSRWLFVAQSRANVLTF | TGCACCAGCAGGTGGTTGTTTGTGGCACAAAGTCGGGCCAACGTCCTGACTTTC
NA | TRBJ2-2 | NA | TRBV4-3 | CASSQRAYGALGHRGAVF | TGCGCCAGCAGCCAAAGGGCTTACGGGGCCCTCGGGCACCGGGGAGCTGTTTTT
TRBD1 | TRBJ1-2 | NA | TRBV6-6 | CASSRPGQGNYGYTF | TGTGCCAGCAGTCGGCCTGGACAGGGCAACTATGGCTACACCTTC
NA | TRBJ1-4 | NA | TRBV6-1 | CASSTTATNEKLFF | TGTGCCAGCAGTACAACAGCAACTAATGAAAAACTGTTTTTT
TRBD1 | TRBJ1-1 | NA | TRBV27 | CASRLQGGGTEAFF | TGTGCCAGCAGATTACAGGGGGGAGGGACTGAAGCTTTCTTT
NA | TRBJ1-1 | NA | TRBV6-1 | CASRAAGGEAFF | TGTGCCAGCAGGGCTGCCGGGGGTGAAGCTTTCTTT
TRBD2 | TRBJ2-1 | NA | TRBV6-5 | CASSLLAGGINEQFF | TGTGCCAGCAGTCTTCTAGCGGGGGGCATCAATGAGCAGTTCTTC
NA | TRBJ1-3 | NA | TRBV7-9 | CASSQDAPGRGFTIYF | TGTGCCAGCAGCCAAGACGCCCCGGGTCGAGGTTTCACCATATATTTT
TRBD1 | TRBJ1-2 | NA | TRBV6-5 | CASSEQGALGYTF | TGTGCCAGCAGTGAACAGGGGGCGCTTGGCTACACCTTC
NA | TRBJ2-7 | once | TRBV5-4 | CASSPSRGEQYF | TGTGCCAGCAGCCCCTCCCGAGGCGAGCAGTACTTC